This T cell receptor (beta chain) was sequenced during a study of cytomegalovirus exposure and HLA in healthy donors. Study-wide background: A subsequent analysis stated that the 120 or so validation repertoires were run on the same platform as the roughly 670 first-cohort repertoires. Study-level results: The study listed 150 to 200 cytomegalovirus-associated TCR beta chains. The classifier reportedly diagnosed cytomegalovirus status with high specificity and sensitivity. Rarity held for most TCR sequences, but there were some public TCRs that occurred in many donors.

The CDR3 length is 16 residues. Germline-derived CDR1 and CDR2 are LNHNV and YYDKDF (reference sequence). V shed 3 bases, J shed 3 bases, and the junction held 9 bases outside the gene matches. Sequenced by immunoSEQ multiplex PCR; TCRdb stores in-frame clones only, minus some. The sample contains around 300,000 clones, 88% of which appear only once. Comment on this clone: No antigen is known for it.

This clonotype was obtained from a woman aged 18-29 years in good health and CMV-seronegative. Sequenced sample: PBMCs. This chain links TRBV15 with TRBJ2-7, with 9 nucleotides matching TRBD2. The CDR3 nucleotides are TGTGCCACCAGCAGCCTTGTTAGCGGGAGAGTCTACGAGCAGTACTTC. Translating it yields CATSSLVSGRVYEQYF.